This T cell receptor beta chain was sequenced for a study of control samples from healthy donors and cancer patients. Generated by immunoSEQ multiplex PCR, the TCRdb table keeps only in-frame clones and is missing some. The data show about 94,000 clones, approximately 90% seen once. The CDR3 length is 15 residues. CDR1 is LGHDT and CDR2 is YNNKEL in the germline V gene (reference sequence). Trimming took off 1 base at V and 2 bases at J, with 11 bases between the two ends. This clone was seen only once. Source material: blood. This sequence joins TRBV3-1 (or the pseudogene TRBV3-2) and TRBJ2-5, with D tentatively TRBD2 (6 bases). The clonotype comes from a woman aged 18-35 years in good health. The CDR3 DNA is TGTGCCAGCAGCCAAGTTCGGCTAGCGCAAGAGACCCAGTACTTC. Its protein product is CASSQVRLAQETQYF.